The T cell receptor (beta chain) described here comes from a study of identical twins (dated by TCRdb to 2016 to 2017). Regarding the research as a whole: TCR alpha and beta repertoires from monozygotic twins, unrelated adults of various ages and cord blood were deep-sequenced to test whether fetal clonotypes persist. Replicate twin experiments were performed at different times using different library preparation protocols to rule out contamination. What the authors observed across the whole study: Compared with coincidental sharing between unrelated individuals, an excess of low generation-probability sequences was observed among out-of-frame TCR alpha sequences shared between twins. Excess twin sharing in beta out-of-frame sequences was weaker because fewer shared sequences lowered the signal-to-noise ratio. Conclusions relied on cross-sectional statistical analysis, since the same donors could not be followed over many years. Invariant T cells such as MAIT and iNKT could partly confound zero-insertion analyses, although diverse VJ usage argued against such confounding for most clonotypes. Abundant cord blood beta clonotypes had fewer insertions, young adult naive repertoires showed a similar but weaker trend, and memory repertoires showed no such trend. Out-of-frame TCR alpha sharing in monozygotic twins was systematically underestimated by recombination models, whereas sharing between unrelated individuals was in agreement with the recombination models.

Counted from cysteine to phenylalanine, this CDR3 has 17 amino acids. CDR3 DNA is the only sequence kept; it has 51 bases, read in frame from the first base. V sheds 5 bases and J sheds 0 bases, leaving 14 bases between their ends. CDR1 and CDR2 were assigned from the germline V gene as MDHEN and SYDVKM. As concerns this clonotype: The antigen it binds to is not known. No much larger clone exists at a distance of one base, and base qualities are not known.

Every donor in the study was a healthy Caucasian. The twin cohort consisted of three pairs of female monozygotic twins, all aged 18 to 29 years. Peripheral blood mononuclear cells were the source from which RNA for the TCR libraries was isolated. The library was produced with 5' RACE. The sequencing machine was an Illumina HiSeq 2000. Template switching added a universal primer binding site, and the final cDNA carried a unique molecular identifier that allowed TCR cDNA molecules to be counted accurately. First-strand cDNA for TCR alpha and beta chains was synthesized from specific primers in the conserved constant-segment region. To control for contamination, each cDNA library was double barcoded with a SMART-Mk sample barcode plus Illumina barcodes. TruSeq adapter sequences, together with Illumina sample barcodes, were added in two successive PCR steps. TCR alpha and beta cDNA libraries were sequenced on the Illumina HiSeq platform with custom primers. In the paper's pipeline: MiGEC processed the raw reads to extract unique molecular identifiers, while MiXCR was used to determine the CDR3 positions. For each individual, recombination models were inferred using an EM algorithm with the repgenHMM and IGoR tools. Shared clonotype analysis was performed with the tcR package in R, normalizing sharing by the product of cloneset sizes. Out-of-frame nonproductive sequences were analyzed to study raw recombination free of thymic and clonal selection effects. TCRdb redid the processing of the public reads, applying fastp at Q25 and MiXCR, and retained in-frame beta chains. Merged by CDR3 protein, the rows form single entries marked with the most common genes and DNA. TCRdb's processing, not the study's, gives the V and J calls here. Present in this sample are about 660,000 distinct CDR3 sequences, over 8.5% of which were seen just once. Of the sample, roughly 0.97% falls within the top ten clones.

This sample was also put to use in a study of yellow fever vaccine responses in identical twins. The second study also describes: According to the authors, the vaccine-induced T cell response in identical twins seemed to be partly convergent and partly specific to each individual. In the study, vaccine-responding T cell clones were precisely tracked in identical twins.

The sequenced sample consisted of PBMCs. The receptor chain draws on TRBV28 and TRBJ2-6; TRBD2 might be the D gene, on 6 matching bases. The TCR originated in a woman aged 18-29 years in good health. The CDR3 here reads CASSPNRRGSGANVLTF. The nucleotide sequence is given as TGTGCCAGCAGTCCCAACCGGAGGGGCTCTGGGGCCAACGTCCTGACTTTC.